The 6 T cell receptor beta chains in this list originate from one sample, sequenced in a study of blood T cell repertoires in COVID-19. Profiling relied on immunoSEQ multiplex PCR, and the TCRdb table lists in-frame clones only, not all of them. The sample lists 120,000 to 150,000 clones; roughly 89% were seen once. The material sequenced was PBMCs or T cells enriched from blood (not recorded which). Receptors were obtained from a woman aged 45 to 65 who had been exposed to COVID-19.

The V call is TRBV30, the J call TRBJ1-1; TRBD1 is a possible D gene (5 bases). CDR1 is GTSNPN, CDR2 SVGIG, per germline (reference sequence). CDR3 length: 13 residues. V lost 4 bases, J lost 3 bases, and 12 bases lay in between. The CDR3 DNA follows: TGTGCCTGGAATGTGGGCAGGGACACTGAAGCTTTCTTT. Protein product: CAWNVGRDTEAFF.

The rearrangement joins TRBV6-1 to TRBJ2-7, with D maybe TRBD2 (5 bases). Trimming pared 0 bases from V and 7 bases from J, leaving 10 bases between. The CDR3 is 13 residues long. The germline V gene encodes CDR1 MNHNS and CDR2 SASEGT. The CDR3 DNA reads as TGTGCCAGCAGTGAAGCCCGGGGTTGGGAGCAGTACTTC. Translation: CASSEARGWEQYF.

Only one count was recorded for this clone. The sample carries other DNA sequences with the same CDR3. The chain couples TRBV27 to TRBJ1-2; D gene uncertain. Trimming cost V 2 bases and J 4 bases, with 8 bases left between them. The CDR3 extends over 13 amino acids. Germline assignment: CDR1 MNHEY and CDR2 SMNVEV (reference sequence). The CDR3 coding sequence is TGTGCCAGCAGTTTAACGGCGGGCTATGGCTACACCTTC. Its translation is CASSLTAGYGYTF.

The chain carries TRBV3-1 (or the pseudogene TRBV3-2) and TRBJ1-6, with TRBD1 matching 8 bases. The germline V gene has CDR1 LGHDT and CDR2 YNNKEL (reference sequence). The ends lost 0 bases at V and 0 bases at J; junction bases unmatched: 7. The CDR3 consists of 19 residues. CDR3 protein: CASSQDRGRSSSYNSPLHF. CDR3 sequence (DNA): TGTGCCAGCAGCCAAGACAGGGGGCGAAGTAGCTCCTATAATTCACCCCTCCACTTT.

The chain combines TRBV5-4 with TRBJ1-3; a weak D match, TRBD1 (6 bases). The CDR3 is 15 amino acids. Germline CDR1 SGHNT, CDR2 YYREEE (reference sequence). V lost 0 bases to trimming and J lost 6 bases, with 13 bases between them. The CDR3 coding sequence is TGTGCCAGCAGCTTGGACCCAGGACAGCTAAACACCATATATTTT. Amino acid sequence: CASSLDPGQLNTIYF.

The chain recombines TRBV7-9 with TRBJ2-2; weak D call: TRBD2 (5 bases). This CDR3 is built from 15 residues. Trimming removed 5 bases from V and 6 bases from J, with 16 bases in between. Germline V gene data show CDR1 as SEHNR and CDR2 as FQNEAQ (reference sequence). The CDR3 sequence is CASSAGGVRPGELFF. CDR3 bases: TGTGCCAGCAGCGCAGGAGGAGTACGGCCCGGGGAGCTGTTTTTT.